The rows below give T cell receptor beta chains drawn from one sample of a study of blood T cell repertoires in COVID-19. This table comes from immunoSEQ multiplex PCR, and its TCRdb copy is limited to in-frame clones, with some not included. The data hold approximately 150,000 clones, with roughly 90% observed a single time. Sequenced: peripheral blood. The receptors derive from a woman aged 65 to 85 with acute or convalescent COVID-19. Each CDR3 is given with its conserved first and last residue. A D gene is named only where the DNA matches it firmly. A clone size is listed for some rows: how often the clone was seen (once, few, many), or a class if it is expanded.

cdr3_aa: CAISEGEGVKQYF
cdr3_nt: TGTGCCATCAGTGAGGGAGAAGGGGTCAAGCAGTACTTC
clone_size: -
v_call: TRBV10-3
d_call: -
j_call: TRBJ2-7

cdr3_aa: CASSPHTGRGGELFF
cdr3_nt: TGTGCCAGCAGCCCACACACGGGGAGGGGCGGGGAGCTGTTTTTT
clone_size: -
v_call: TRBV7-9
d_call: TRBD2
j_call: TRBJ2-2

cdr3_aa: CASSGGNSDTQYF
cdr3_nt: TGTGCCAGTTCGGGGGGGAATTCAGATACGCAGTATTTT
clone_size: -
v_call: TRBV19
d_call: TRBD2
j_call: TRBJ2-3

cdr3_aa: CASSPAPGQRANYGYTF
cdr3_nt: TGTGCCAGCAGCCCCGCTCCGGGACAGAGAGCTAACTATGGCTACACCTTC
clone_size: once
v_call: TRBV7-9
d_call: TRBD1
j_call: TRBJ1-2

cdr3_aa: CASSTGTGGEAFF
cdr3_nt: TGTGCCAGCAGCACGGGGACAGGGGGCGAAGCTTTCTTT
clone_size: -
v_call: TRBV5-4
d_call: TRBD1
j_call: TRBJ1-1

cdr3_aa: CASSMGQGAPVGEAFF
cdr3_nt: TGTGCCAGTAGTATGGGACAGGGGGCGCCCGTCGGGGAAGCTTTCTTT
clone_size: -
v_call: TRBV19
d_call: TRBD1
j_call: TRBJ1-1

cdr3_aa: CASSLVDQPQHF
cdr3_nt: TGTGCCAGCAGTTTAGTCGATCAGCCCCAGCATTTT
clone_size: -
v_call: TRBV28
d_call: -
j_call: TRBJ1-5

cdr3_aa: CASSLRVGGQSETQYF
cdr3_nt: TGCGCCAGCAGCTTGCGGGTGGGGGGGCAATCGGAGACCCAGTACTTC
clone_size: -
v_call: TRBV5-1
d_call: -
j_call: TRBJ2-5

cdr3_aa: CASTAGRGLNYGYTF
cdr3_nt: TGTGCCAGTACCGCGGGCAGGGGCTTAAACTATGGCTACACCTTC
clone_size: -
v_call: TRBV19
d_call: -
j_call: TRBJ1-2

cdr3_aa: CASSTLDRPNEKLFF
cdr3_nt: TGTGCCAGTAGTACCCTAGACAGGCCTAATGAAAAACTGTTTTTT
clone_size: -
v_call: TRBV19
d_call: -
j_call: TRBJ1-4

cdr3_aa: CASNLSGNLNQPQHF
cdr3_nt: TGTGCCAGCAACCTATCGGGAAATCTCAATCAGCCCCAGCATTTT
clone_size: few
v_call: TRBV27
d_call: -
j_call: TRBJ1-5

cdr3_aa: CASSPPRGGATDTQYF
cdr3_nt: TGTGCCAGCAGCCCCCCACGCGGGGGGGCCACAGATACGCAGTATTTT
clone_size: -
v_call: TRBV7-2
d_call: TRBD2
j_call: TRBJ2-3

cdr3_aa: CASSFWTGGEQYF
cdr3_nt: TGTGCCAGCAGCTTCTGGACAGGGGGTGAGCAGTACTTC
clone_size: -
v_call: TRBV13
d_call: TRBD1
j_call: TRBJ2-7

cdr3_aa: CASSPPGQVGGTGELFF
cdr3_nt: TGTGCCAGCAGCCCTCCCGGACAGGTTGGTGGCACCGGGGAGCTGTTTTTT
clone_size: few
v_call: TRBV7-9
d_call: TRBD1
j_call: TRBJ2-2

cdr3_aa: CASSGQGLSPLHF
cdr3_nt: TGTGCCAGCAGCGGCCAGGGCTTGTCACCCCTCCACTTT
clone_size: -
v_call: TRBV5-5
d_call: -
j_call: TRBJ1-6

cdr3_aa: CASSSTGSNEKLFF
cdr3_nt: TGTGCCAGCAGCTCAACAGGGTCTAATGAAAAACTGTTTTTT
clone_size: -
v_call: TRBV7-2
d_call: -
j_call: TRBJ1-4

cdr3_aa: CASSQDRRQTGQGEKLFF
cdr3_nt: TGCGCCAGCAGCCAAGACCGACGTCAAACGGGACAGGGGGAAAAACTGTTTTTT
clone_size: -
v_call: TRBV4-3
d_call: TRBD1
j_call: TRBJ1-4

cdr3_aa: CASSPSATGGGKWVNTEAFF
cdr3_nt: TGTGCCAGCAGTCCATCCGCCACAGGGGGCGGTAAGTGGGTGAACACTGAAGCTTTCTTT
clone_size: -
v_call: TRBV6-4
d_call: TRBD1
j_call: TRBJ1-1

cdr3_aa: CASSPGQGNTEAFF
cdr3_nt: TGTGCCAGCTCACCGGGACAGGGGAACACTGAAGCTTTCTTT
clone_size: few
v_call: TRBV18
d_call: TRBD1
j_call: TRBJ1-1

cdr3_aa: CASSATVSGNTIYF
cdr3_nt: TGTGCCAGCAGCGCGACAGTCTCTGGAAACACCATATATTTT
clone_size: -
v_call: TRBV9
d_call: -
j_call: TRBJ1-3

cdr3_aa: CASSLPGQLVQYF
cdr3_nt: TGTGCCAGCAGCTTACCTGGACAGTTGGTACAGTACTTC
clone_size: -
v_call: TRBV7-2
d_call: -
j_call: TRBJ2-7

cdr3_aa: CASSGLNEQYF
cdr3_nt: TGTGCCAGCAGTGGACTGAACGAGCAGTACTTC
clone_size: -
v_call: TRBV2
d_call: -
j_call: TRBJ2-7

cdr3_aa: CASSYWLAGVTTYEQYF
cdr3_nt: TGTGCCAGCAGTTACTGGCTAGCGGGAGTTACGACCTACGAGCAGTACTTC
clone_size: -
v_call: TRBV6-2/TRBV6-3
d_call: TRBD2
j_call: TRBJ2-7

cdr3_aa: CASSRTGADVRGANVLTF
cdr3_nt: TGTGCCAGCAGCCGAACAGGGGCAGACGTTCGTGGGGCCAACGTCCTGACTTTC
clone_size: -
v_call: TRBV28
d_call: TRBD1
j_call: TRBJ2-6

cdr3_aa: CASSWTAYNSPLHF
cdr3_nt: TGCGCCAGCAGCTGGACAGCCTACAATTCACCCCTCCACTTT
clone_size: once
v_call: TRBV5-1
d_call: -
j_call: TRBJ1-6

cdr3_aa: CASSLQRGNTGELFF
cdr3_nt: TGTGCCAGCAGTCTTCAGCGGGGGAACACCGGGGAGCTGTTTTTT
clone_size: -
v_call: TRBV6-5
d_call: TRBD2
j_call: TRBJ2-2

cdr3_aa: CATSRDPQAAKNIQYF
cdr3_nt: TGTGCCACCAGCAGAGATCCCCAAGCAGCCAAAAACATTCAGTACTTC
clone_size: -
v_call: TRBV15
d_call: -
j_call: TRBJ2-4

cdr3_aa: CASNRGSGAQYF
cdr3_nt: TGTGCCAGCAACCGGGGCTCGGGGGCCCAGTACTTC
clone_size: -
v_call: TRBV14
d_call: -
j_call: TRBJ2-5

cdr3_aa: CASSLDSLSYEQYF
cdr3_nt: TGCGCCAGCAGCCTGGACAGTCTCTCCTACGAGCAGTACTTC
clone_size: -
v_call: TRBV5-1
d_call: -
j_call: TRBJ2-7

cdr3_aa: CASSLEAAVGYTEAFF
cdr3_nt: TGCGCCAGCAGCTTGGAGGCGGCAGTCGGGTACACTGAAGCTTTCTTT
clone_size: -
v_call: TRBV5-1
d_call: -
j_call: TRBJ1-1

cdr3_aa: CASSLGDSLPGGYTF
cdr3_nt: TGCGCCAGCAGCTTGGGGGACAGTCTGCCTGGGGGCTACACCTTC
clone_size: -
v_call: TRBV5-1
d_call: TRBD1
j_call: TRBJ1-2

cdr3_aa: CASSEGQGFFGFF
cdr3_nt: TGTGCCAGCAGTGAGGGACAGGGGTTCTTCGGGTTCTTC
clone_size: -
v_call: TRBV6-1
d_call: TRBD1
j_call: TRBJ1-2

cdr3_aa: CASSQQTGGLVVGGYTF
cdr3_nt: TGCGCCAGCAGCCAACAGACAGGGGGTTTAGTTGTGGGTGGCTACACCTTC
clone_size: -
v_call: TRBV4-3
d_call: TRBD1
j_call: TRBJ1-2

cdr3_aa: CASSRDSYYGYTF
cdr3_nt: TGTGCCAGCAGCAGGGACAGCTACTATGGCTACACCTTC
clone_size: few
v_call: TRBV6-2/TRBV6-3
d_call: TRBD1
j_call: TRBJ1-2

cdr3_aa: CASSHRGAGGNSYNEQFF
cdr3_nt: TGTGCCAGCAGCCATCGAGGCGCGGGGGGCAACTCCTACAATGAGCAGTTCTTC
clone_size: once
v_call: TRBV3-1/TRBV3-2
d_call: TRBD2
j_call: TRBJ2-1

cdr3_aa: CASSWGEVLGYGYTF
cdr3_nt: TGTGCCAGCAGCTGGGGGGAGGTTTTGGGGTATGGCTACACCTTC
clone_size: -
v_call: TRBV5-4
d_call: -
j_call: TRBJ1-2

cdr3_aa: CSASAGQGAGGNQPQHF
cdr3_nt: TGCAGTGCTAGTGCCGGACAGGGGGCAGGGGGCAATCAGCCCCAGCATTTT
clone_size: -
v_call: TRBV20-1
d_call: TRBD1
j_call: TRBJ1-5

cdr3_aa: CASSPGQGGEAFF
cdr3_nt: TGCGCCAGCAGCCCGGGACAGGGGGGAGAAGCTTTCTTT
clone_size: -
v_call: TRBV5-1
d_call: TRBD1
j_call: TRBJ1-1

cdr3_aa: CSVDQTDTQYF
cdr3_nt: TGCAGCGTTGATCAGACAGATACGCAGTATTTT
clone_size: -
v_call: TRBV29-1
d_call: -
j_call: TRBJ2-3

cdr3_aa: CASSRQFTEAFF
cdr3_nt: TGTGCCAGCAGCCGACAGTTCACTGAAGCTTTCTTT
clone_size: -
v_call: TRBV6-6
d_call: -
j_call: TRBJ1-1

cdr3_aa: CAWSPSLTGEQYF
cdr3_nt: TGTGCCTGGAGTCCATCTCTGACGGGGGAGCAGTACTTC
clone_size: -
v_call: TRBV30
d_call: -
j_call: TRBJ2-7

cdr3_aa: CASSFGGRTDTQYF
cdr3_nt: TGTGCCAGCAGCTTTGGGGGGAGGACAGATACGCAGTATTTT
clone_size: once
v_call: TRBV7-2
d_call: -
j_call: TRBJ2-3